The table lists the clone carrying this T cell receptor beta chain with a few counts. What it recognizes is unknown. The record originates from a study of T cell responses to AZD1222 COVID-19 vaccine. CDR3 length equals 16 residues. CDR1 LGHDT and CDR2 YNNKEL come from the germline V gene (reference sequence). The germline V and J ends were trimmed by 2 bases and 2 bases, with 13 bases remaining between them. The assay was immunoSEQ multiplex PCR, and TCRdb's table has in-frame clones only and misses some. The sample carries more than 90,000 clones, 70% to 85% recorded once. Regarding the study as a whole: Only a handful of AZD1222 recipients, five to seven in all, had baseline seropositivity. Spike-wide coverage was observed for vaccine-associated CD4 TCRs, with dominant responses at 160-218 and 743-854.

The genes are TRBV3-1 (or the pseudogene TRBV3-2) and TRBJ1-3, with D unresolved. The sequencing used peripheral blood, collected 28 days after the second AZD1222 dose. This sequence was found in an adult who received the AZD1222 COVID-19 vaccine. The CDR3 here is CASSQTQTYPGNTIYF. In nucleotides, the CDR3 is TGTGCCAGCAGCCAAACACAGACCTATCCTGGAAACACCATATATTTT.